This TCR beta chain was recovered during a study of shared clonotypes between healthy human individuals. Libraries were prepared by immunoSEQ multiplex PCR; TCRdb keeps only in-frame clonotypes and omits some of them. The table includes a few hundred thousand clones, roughly 85% detected once. V lost 1 base to trimming and J lost 1 base, with 6 bases between them. The CDR3 runs to 13 residues. Germline CDR1 and CDR2: SQVTM and ANQGSEA. The chain joins TRBV29-1 to TRBJ2-3; D ambiguous. This sequence was found in a woman in her thirties or forties in good health. Some clones in this sample may be carry-over from other donors' samples. The sample consisted of PBMCs. CDR3 DNA: TGCAGCGTTGAAGGTCAGGGCACAGATACGCAGTATTTT. It is translated as CSVEGQGTDTQYF.